Below, 30 T cell receptor beta chains from the same sample are listed, as sequenced in a study of OX40 agonist ivuxolimab in advanced cancers. Libraries were made using the immunoSEQ multiplex PCR assay. TCRdb's version of the immuneACCESS table is confined to in-frame rearrangements and falls short of the full clone set. An unresolved V gene accounts for under half of the shortfall where checked; the remainder is of unknown origin. Within this sample are tens of thousands of clones, with more than 75% of them counted one time only. The ten largest clones take up 20% to 25% of the sample. The input for sequencing was CD4+ or CD8+ T cells sorted from blood, taken in a trial of the OX40 agonist ivuxolimab. The receptor set was obtained from an adult with an advanced solid tumor such as melanoma, head and neck, liver or kidney cancer.

The chain is built from TRBV19 and TRBJ2-4; the match to TRBD1 covers 7 bases. The V gene end was trimmed by 6 bases and the J gene end by 9 bases; junction bases not matched to a gene: 8. Germline V gene lookup returns CDR1 LNHDA and CDR2 SQIVND (reference sequence). The CDR3 consists of 13 residues. CDR3 bases: TGTGCCAGTAGACGTAACAGGGGTGGCATTCAGTACTTC. It encodes CASRRNRGGIQYF. Full variable domain (outside the CDR3, taken from reference TRBV19 and TRBJ2-4): DGGITQSPKYLFRKEGQNVTLSCEQNLNHDAMYWYRQDPGQGLRLIYYSQIVNDFQKGDIAEGYSVSREKKESFPLTVTSAQKNPTAFYLCASRRNRGGIQYFGAGTRLSVL.

V usage is TRBV7-2 and J usage is TRBJ2-1; no firm D call. Germline V lookup: CDR1 SGHTA, CDR2 FQGNSA. The ends were cut back, 3 bases at V and 6 bases at J, with 6 bases in the middle. The CDR3 has 12 amino acids. The CDR3 spells CASSFSGNEQFF. DNA of the CDR3: TGTGCCAGCAGCTTTTCGGGCAATGAGCAGTTCTTC.

The rearrangement uses TRBV5-4 and TRBJ1-2, with TRBD1 as a possible D gene (6 bases). Trimming left V 4 bases short and J 0 bases short, with 16 bases between. From germline, CDR1 is SGHNT and CDR2 YYREEE (reference sequence). The CDR3 totals 16 residues. This CDR3 reads CASSPGQTRTNYGYTF. The CDR3 DNA reads as TGTGCCAGCAGCCCTGGACAGACCAGAACTAACTATGGCTACACCTTC.

V and J are TRBV9 and TRBJ2-3; possible D gene TRBD2, 6 bases. This CDR3 comprises 14 residues. V lost 5 bases, J lost 3 bases, and 13 bases lay in between. CDR1 and CDR2 from the germline V gene are SGDLS and YYNGEE. The CDR3 sequence is CASRRDLRTDTQYF. The CDR3 DNA sequence: TGTGCCAGCAGGAGGGACTTACGAACAGATACGCAGTATTTT.

The rearrangement joins TRBV7-1 to TRBJ2-3; D ambiguous. TRBV7-1 is filed as an ORF, its function uncertain. CDR3 size: 13 residues. V lost 4 bases and J 5 bases, leaving 10 bases between the germline ends. The CDR3 nucleotides are TGTGCCAGCAGCTTATTAATGCAAGATACGCAGTATTTT. Amino acids: CASSLLMQDTQYF.

The chain couples TRBV30 to TRBJ2-2; 11 nucleotides line up with TRBD2. The V segment lost 5 bases and the J segment 6 bases; nucleotides outside the gene matches: 5. In germline, CDR1 is GTSNPN, CDR2 SVGIG (reference sequence). This CDR3 has 14 residues. CDR3 coding DNA: TGTGCCTGGTCGGGACTAGCGGCACCCGGGGAGCTGTTTTTT. This codes for CAWSGLAAPGELFF.

V usage is TRBV5-6 and J usage is TRBJ2-3; the D is unclear. Trimming pared 0 bases from V and 0 bases from J, leaving 11 bases between. CDR1 is SGHDT and CDR2 is YYEEEE in the germline V gene. CDR3 length: 16 residues. The CDR3 loop is CASSLDPTSSTDTQYF. CDR3 nucleotides: TGTGCCAGCAGCTTGGATCCGACTTCAAGCACAGATACGCAGTATTTT.

The V and J genes are TRBV6-5 and TRBJ1-2; 7 bases fit TRBD1. J was trimmed by 6 bases and V by 5 bases; bases with no gene match: 6. This CDR3 contains 13 residues. CDR1 and CDR2 (germline): MNHEY, SVGAGI. The CDR3 DNA sequence: TGTGCCAGCAGTCCGGACAGGTCCCATGGCTACACCTTC. Its translation is CASSPDRSHGYTF.

The chain carries TRBV18 and TRBJ2-3; a weak D match, TRBD1 (5 bases). Trimming left V 6 bases short and J 0 bases short, with 13 bases between. The germline V gene has CDR1 KGHSH and CDR2 LQKENI. The CDR3 covers 15 residues. The CDR3 nucleotides are TGTGCCAGCTCCCCCGGTTACAGGAGCACAGATACGCAGTATTTT. Translating it yields CASSPGYRSTDTQYF.

This clone has only one observation. The chain combines TRBV5-4 with TRBJ2-2; TRBD1 matches at 9 bases. V gave up 4 bases and J gave up 4 bases; unmatched junction bases: 5. CDR1 SGHNT and CDR2 YYREEE come from the germline V gene (reference sequence). The CDR3 is 15 residues long. CDR3 DNA sequence: TGTGCCAGCAGCCTACAGGGGGCCGGCACCGGGGAGCTGTTTTTT. Protein: CASSLQGAGTGELFF. The full variable domain, with the rest looked up from reference TRBV5-4 and TRBJ2-2, is ETGVTQSPTHLIKTRGQQVTLRCSSQSGHNTVSWYQQALGQGPQFIFQYYREEENGRGNFPPRFSGLQFPNYSSELNVNALELDDSALYLCASSLQGAGTGELFFGEGSRLTVL.

The chain recombines TRBV9 with TRBJ2-7; 9 bases are a match to TRBD1. Germline V gene sequence: CDR1 SGDLS, CDR2 YYNGEE. V lost 6 bases and J lost 3; bases outside the gene matches: 7. The CDR3 loop spans 14 amino acids. CDR3 DNA sequence: TGTGCCAGCAAGGGGACAGGGAAGTTCTACGAGCAGTACTTC. It translates to CASKGTGKFYEQYF.

This chain joins TRBV5-6 and TRBJ1-2; D call uncertain. Per germline, CDR1 SGHDT and CDR2 YYEEEE. The CDR3 covers 12 residues. V was trimmed by 4 bases and J by 4 bases, leaving 8 bases between them. This CDR3 is CASSASFYGYTF. The DNA for the CDR3 is TGTGCCAGCAGCGCTAGTTTCTATGGCTACACCTTC. The full variable domain, its missing parts supplied by reference TRBV5-6 and TRBJ1-2, is DAGVTQSPTHLIKTRGQQVTLRCSPKSGHDTVSWYQQALGQGPQFIFQYYEEEERQRGNFPDRFSGHQFPNYSSELNVNALLLGDSALYLCASSASFYGYTFGSGTRLTVV.

The rearrangement uses TRBV4-1 and TRBJ1-2; 8 positions match TRBD1. CDR1 MGHRA and CDR2 YSYEKL come from the germline V gene. There are 13 residues in the CDR3. V shed 4 bases, J shed 8 bases, and the junction held 6 bases outside the gene matches. The CDR3 DNA is TGCGCCAGCAGCCGCCCGGACAGGGTCGGCTACACCTTC. Protein: CASSRPDRVGYTF.

This clone was seen more than once but under ten times. DNA for the CDR3: TGTGCCAGCAGCTCGACAGGGACTGGCTACACCTTC. This encodes CASSSTGTGYTF. V gene TRBV7-8 combines with J gene TRBJ1-2; TRBD1 matches at 7 bases. The CDR3 consists of 12 residues. The germline CDR1 and CDR2 sequences are SGHVS and FQNEAQ. V dropped 4 bases and J dropped 7; count of bases not matched to a gene: 3.

The chain employs TRBV4-1 and TRBJ1-2, with D unresolved. In germline, CDR1 is MGHRA, CDR2 YSYEKL. The CDR3 extends over 13 amino acids. V lost 0 bases and J 4 bases, leaving 6 bases between the germline ends. The chain's CDR3 is CASSQELIYGYTF. In DNA, the CDR3 is TGCGCCAGCAGCCAAGAACTCATCTATGGCTACACCTTC.

The rearrangement links TRBV5-1 to TRBJ2-5; TRBD2 matches 10 bases. CDR3 length: 16 residues. In germline, CDR1 is SGHRS, CDR2 YFSETQ. The ends lost 4 bases at V and 0 bases at J; junction bases unmatched: 6. CDR3 residues: CASSISGGPYQETQYF. The CDR3 nucleotides read TGCGCCAGCAGCATTAGCGGGGGGCCTTACCAAGAGACCCAGTACTTC.

The CDR3 sequence: CAIRDDRGGNTIYF. The CDR3 coding sequence is TGTGCCATCAGAGACGACAGGGGGGGAAACACCATATATTTT. The J gene is TRBJ1-3, the V gene TRBV10-3; TRBD1 aligns across 9 bases. The V segment lost 6 bases and the J segment 4 bases; nucleotides outside the gene matches: 4. Germline values: CDR1 ENHRY, CDR2 SYGVKD. The CDR3 sequence is 14 residues long.

The chain recombines TRBV11-2 with TRBJ1-1; D not resolved. The V end lost 3 bases, the J end lost 1 base, and 9 bases lay between the germline ends. CDR1 and CDR2 (germline): SGHAT, FQNNGV. The CDR3 consists of 14 residues. The CDR3 protein is CASSFLQTNTEAFF. CDR3 nucleotide sequence: TGTGCCAGCAGCTTCTTACAGACGAACACTGAAGCTTTCTTT. Combining the CDR3 with reference TRBV11-2 and TRBJ1-1 gives the whole variable domain EAGVAQSPRYKIIEKRQSVAFWCNPISGHATLYWYQQILGQGPKLLIQFQNNGVVDDSQLPKDRFSAERLKGVDSTLKIQPAKLEDSAVYLCASSFLQTNTEAFFGQGTRLTVV.

As for this clone: Other DNA variants within this sample encode the same CDR3. The rearrangement uses TRBV6-6 and TRBJ1-1; D uncertain. V lost 0 bases to trimming and J lost 5 bases, with 7 bases between them. This CDR3 is 13 amino acids long. Germline assignment: CDR1 MNHNY and CDR2 SVGAGI (reference sequence). The CDR3 region is CASSYSLGTEAFF. Written as DNA, the CDR3 is TGTGCCAGCAGTTACTCGCTAGGAACTGAAGCTTTCTTT.

V gene TRBV6-5 combines with J gene TRBJ2-7; no reliable D call. Trimming removed 5 bases from V and 6 bases from J, with 11 bases in between. Looked up from germline, CDR1 is MNHEY and CDR2 is SVGAGI. This CDR3 region has 12 residues. The DNA of the CDR3 is TGTGCCAGCAGTGACGGGTTCGGCGAGCAGTACGTC. Protein: CASSDGFGEQYV.

The V and J genes are TRBV14 and TRBJ1-1; maybe TRBD1 (5 bases). The CDR3 loop spans 13 amino acids. The germline V gene encodes CDR1 SGHDN and CDR2 FVKESK. The V end lost 6 bases, the J end lost 3 bases, and 11 bases lay between the germline ends. The CDR3 DNA is TGTGCCAGCAGACCCGGGACGTACACTGAAGCTTTCTTT. Its translation is CASRPGTYTEAFF. Using reference TRBV14 and TRBJ1-1 for the parts outside the CDR3, the full variable domain is EAGVTQFPSHSVIEKGQTVTLRCDPISGHDNLYWYRRVMGKEIKFLLHFVKESKQDESGMPNNRFLAERTGGTYSTLKVQPAELEDSGVYFCASRPGTYTEAFFGQGTRLTVV.

The CDR3 DNA reads as TGTGCCAGCAGCCGCCGCGGGACAGGGCTCTATGGCTACACCTTC. Residues: CASSRRGTGLYGYTF. The rearrangement uses TRBV5-8 and TRBJ1-2, with 9 bases identical to TRBD1. Germline V CDR1 and CDR2: SGHTS, YDEGEE. The ends lost 4 bases at V and 4 bases at J; junction bases unmatched: 8. This CDR3 has 15 amino acids. Full variable domain (rest looked up from reference TRBV5-8 and TRBJ1-2): EAGVTQSPTHLIKTRGQQATLRCSPISGHTSVYWYQQALGLGLQFLLWYDEGEERNRGNFPPRFSGRQFPNYSSELNVNALELEDSALYLCASSRRGTGLYGYTFGSGTRLTVV.

This chain connects TRBV29-1 to TRBJ1-2; 8 bases align to TRBD1. CDR1 and CDR2 (germline): SQVTM, ANQGSEA. The length of the CDR3 is 13 residues. V lost 6 bases and J lost 4; bases outside the gene matches: 7. The CDR3 DNA is TGCAGCGTCACACAGGGGGGAAGCTATGGCTACACCTTC. The encoded protein is CSVTQGGSYGYTF.

The CDR3 DNA reads as TGCAGCGTTGACTGGGGAAACACCATATATTTT. It yields the protein CSVDWGNTIYF. This chain uses TRBV29-1 with TRBJ1-3, with D uncertain. The CDR3 loop spans 11 amino acids. Germline V gene lookup returns CDR1 SQVTM and CDR2 ANQGSEA. Trimming left V 3 bases short and J 4 bases short, with 4 bases between.

The genes are TRBV5-1 and TRBJ2-5, with D maybe TRBD1 (6 bases). Germline CDR1 and CDR2: SGHRS and YFSETQ. The CDR3 spans 13 residues. V gave up 4 bases and J gave up 5 bases, with 12 bases separating them. The CDR3, as DNA: TGCGCCAGCAGCAAGGGGGTCTGGGAGACCCAGTACTTC. Amino acids: CASSKGVWETQYF.

This chain uses TRBV19 with TRBJ1-6; 12 nucleotides agree with TRBD1. Germline CDR1 LNHDA, CDR2 SQIVND (reference sequence). V dropped 7 bases and J dropped 10; count of bases not matched to a gene: 8. This CDR3 is 15 amino acids long. CDR3 residues: CASTLGQGARSPLHF. The CDR3 DNA follows: TGTGCCAGTACCTTGGGACAGGGGGCGCGCTCACCCCTCCACTTT.

The genes are TRBV18 and TRBJ2-3; D gene unclear. This CDR3 is 15 amino acids long. The germline CDR1 and CDR2 sequences are KGHSH and LQKENI. V was cut by 6 bases and J by 0 bases, with 13 bases left in between. The CDR3 protein is CASSHNGYSTDTQYF. CDR3 DNA: TGTGCCAGCTCCCACAACGGGTATAGCACAGATACGCAGTATTTT.

V and J are TRBV4-1 and TRBJ2-5; tentatively, D is TRBD1 or TRBD2 (6 bases each). The germline CDR1 and CDR2 sequences are MGHRA and YSYEKL. This CDR3 is 16 amino acids long. The germline V and J ends were trimmed by 0 bases and 5 bases, with 16 bases remaining between them. CDR3 amino acids: CASSQEGGNSLETQYF. CDR3 coding DNA: TGCGCCAGCAGCCAAGAAGGGGGGAATAGTTTGGAGACCCAGTACTTC.

This clone was observed a handful of times. This rearrangement joins TRBV21-1 to TRBJ2-3; the table calls TRBD1, which could not be checked here. TRBV21-1 counts as a pseudogene. The CDR3 covers 17 residues. CDR3 nucleotide sequence: TGTGCCAGCAGCATTCGAGGCTGGGACAGGGAGCCAGATACGCAGTATTTT. Protein: CASSIRGWDREPDTQYF.

CDR3 residues: CASSSPGQGGETQYF. The CDR3 DNA sequence: TGTGCCAGCAGCTCTCCGGGACAGGGGGGCGAGACCCAGTACTTC. The chain links TRBV7-2 to TRBJ2-5, with 11 bases identical to TRBD1. V was clipped by 4 bases and J by 5 bases; unmatched bases: 6. This CDR3 is 15 amino acids long. Germline assignment: CDR1 SGHTA and CDR2 FQGNSA.